Following are 20 T cell receptor beta chains from one sample sequenced in a study of blood T cell repertoires in COVID-19. The assay was immunoSEQ multiplex PCR, and TCRdb's table has in-frame clones only and misses some. The profile shows roughly 180,000 clones, roughly 85% of them singletons. Material: PBMCs or T cells enriched from blood (not recorded which). Every receptor here comes from a man between 35 and 55 years old who had recovered from COVID-19.

The V call is TRBV18, the J call TRBJ2-4; TRBD1 might be the D (5 bases). This CDR3 is 16 amino acids long. Germline-derived CDR1 and CDR2 are KGHSH and LQKENI. V lost 0 bases to trimming and J lost 7 bases, with 16 bases between them. CDR3: CASSPPEGKGVNIQYF. The CDR3, as DNA: TGTGCCAGCTCACCACCCGAAGGGAAAGGGGTGAACATTCAGTACTTC.

This chain joins TRBV7-9 and TRBJ1-5; possible D gene TRBD1, 6 bases. Germline CDR1 and CDR2: SEHNR and FQNEAQ (reference sequence). CDR3 size: 17 residues. Trimming removed 1 base from V and 5 bases from J, with 18 bases in between. CDR3 DNA sequence: TGTGCCAGCAGCTTAGGTGGTTTTACAGGGAAAGATCAGCCCCAGCATTTT. Translation gives CASSLGGFTGKDQPQHF.

The table lists this clone with a count of one. The chain combines TRBV2 with TRBJ2-7; the match to TRBD1 covers 11 bases. This CDR3 is built from 17 residues. Germline V lookup: CDR1 SNHLY, CDR2 FYNNEI. Unmatched junction bases numbered 5, after V lost 0 bases and J lost 1 base. This CDR3 is CASSEALGQGVSYEQYF. CDR3 DNA sequence: TGTGCCAGCAGTGAAGCCTTGGGACAGGGGGTATCCTACGAGCAGTACTTC.

This sequence joins TRBV4-2 and TRBJ2-5, with 14 bases aligning to TRBD2. Germline lookup yields CDR1 LGHNA and CDR2 YNFKEQ. V lost 2 bases to trimming and J lost 4 bases; unmatched junction nucleotides: 6. This CDR3 spans 17 amino acids. This chain's CDR3 is CASSQKGGLAGAETQYF. The CDR3 DNA reads TGTGCCAGCAGCCAAAAAGGGGGACTAGCGGGAGCAGAGACCCAGTACTTC.

The V gene is TRBV24-1, the J gene TRBJ1-2; possibly TRBD1 for D (6 bases). Germline-derived CDR1 and CDR2 are KGHDR and SFDVKD. The V gene lost 1 base and the J gene lost 8 bases, with 16 bases spanning the gap. This CDR3 contains 15 residues. The CDR3 reads CATSDFTGGAEGYTF. DNA of the CDR3: TGTGCCACCAGTGATTTTACGGGGGGCGCAGAAGGCTACACCTTC.

The rearrangement joins TRBV14 to TRBJ2-2; tentatively, D is TRBD1 (7 bases). V lost 0 bases, J lost 3 bases, and 17 bases lay in between. This CDR3 region has 18 residues. Germline V lookup: CDR1 SGHDN, CDR2 FVKESK. The chain's CDR3 is CASSQEGGGGVDTGELFF. The CDR3 nucleotides are TGTGCCAGCAGCCAAGAAGGAGGGGGCGGAGTGGACACCGGGGAGCTGTTTTTT.

J is TRBJ1-1 and V is TRBV11-2, with 8 bases aligning to TRBD1. Trimming removed 5 bases from V and 0 bases from J; junction bases left unmatched: 5. There are 15 residues in the CDR3. Germline V gives CDR1 SGHAT, CDR2 FQNNGV. CDR3 in amino acids: CASSAWDRMNTEAFF. Here the CDR3 DNA reads TGTGCCAGCAGCGCCTGGGACAGGATGAACACTGAAGCTTTCTTT.

The rearrangement joins TRBV19 to TRBJ2-1; 12 positions match TRBD2. CDR3 size: 15 residues. CDR1 is LNHDA and CDR2 is SQIVND in the germline V gene (reference sequence). Trimming removed 6 bases from V and 7 bases from J; junction bases left unmatched: 7. The CDR3 reads CASRLPGLAGNEQFF. The CDR3 DNA reads as TGTGCCAGTAGGCTACCAGGACTAGCGGGGAATGAGCAGTTCTTC.

The chain uses TRBV19 and TRBJ1-1; TRBD1 might be the D (5 bases). Germline CDR1 is LNHDA and CDR2 is SQIVND (reference sequence). The CDR3 spans 14 residues. Trimming removed 10 bases at V and 4 bases at J, with 19 bases between. As DNA, the CDR3 is TGTGCCATCAAGGTGGGCCAGGGTGGCACTGAAGCTTTCTTT. It is translated as CAIKVGQGGTEAFF.

The chain couples TRBV5-1 to TRBJ2-7, with D possibly matching TRBD2 (5 bases). The CDR3 is 14 amino acids. CDR1 is SGHRS, CDR2 YFSETQ, per germline. V gave up 1 base and J gave up 2 bases, with 10 bases separating them. The CDR3 region has the DNA TGCGCCAGCAGCTTGACGGGAAAACCCTACGAGCAGTACTTC. Translation gives CASSLTGKPYEQYF.

The gene calls are TRBV23-1 and TRBJ2-7, with 8 bases identical to TRBD1. TRBV23-1 qualifies as an ORF whose function is uncertain. This CDR3 is 15 amino acids long. Trimming removed 8 bases from V and 0 bases from J; junction bases left unmatched: 9. CDR3 in DNA: TGCGCCAGCCCACAGGGACAGGATTTCTCCTACGAGCAGTACTTC. It yields the protein CASPQGQDFSYEQYF.

By share of the sample, this clone is medium-sized. The rearrangement links TRBV5-6 to TRBJ2-3; 8 positions match TRBD1. This CDR3 spans 11 amino acids. With V trimmed by 4 bases and J by 12 bases, 4 bases remained unmatched. CDR1 is SGHDT, CDR2 YYEEEE, per germline. CDR3 bases: TGTGCCAGCAGCCTGACAGGGGACCAGTATTTT. Translation: CASSLTGDQYF.

V is TRBV5-1 and J is TRBJ2-3, with D perhaps matching TRBD2 (5 bases). V was pared by 2 bases and J by 0 bases, with 7 bases between. Looked up from germline, CDR1 is SGHRS and CDR2 is YFSETQ. The CDR3 has 14 amino acids. The CDR3 sequence is CASSLSGSTDTQYF. The CDR3 DNA reads as TGCGCCAGCAGCTTAAGCGGAAGCACAGATACGCAGTATTTT.

The chain has TRBV5-5 and TRBJ1-5; 8 bases are shared with TRBD1. The ends lost 3 bases at V and 3 bases at J; junction bases unmatched: 8. Germline CDR1 SGHKS, CDR2 YYEKEE (reference sequence). This CDR3 is built from 16 residues. The chain's CDR3 is CASSSNDRGLNQPQHF. The CDR3 DNA sequence: TGTGCCAGCAGCTCCAACGACAGGGGCCTCAATCAGCCCCAGCATTTT.

The chain links TRBV29-1 to TRBJ1-3; D not resolved. The CDR3 spans 10 residues. V lost 4 bases, J lost 12 bases, and 10 bases lay in between. In germline, CDR1 is SQVTM, CDR2 ANQGSEA. CDR3 DNA: TGCAGCGTTGCTGACACAATCATATATTTT. Translation: CSVADTIIYF. The full variable domain, with the rest looked up from reference TRBV29-1 and TRBJ1-3, is SAVISQKPSRDICQRGTSLTIQCQVDSQVTMMFWYRQQPGQSLTLIATANQGSEATYESGFVIDKFPISRPNLTFSTLTVSNMSPEDSSIYLCSVADTIIYFGEGSWLTVV.

The chain recombines TRBV7-8 with TRBJ2-1; TRBD2 matches at 8 bases. Germline CDR1 is SGHVS and CDR2 is FQNEAQ. The J segment lost 0 bases and the V segment lost 5 bases, leaving 6 bases of the junction unmatched. The CDR3 consists of 16 residues. The CDR3 sequence is CASSRDAGGSYNEQFF. The DNA for the CDR3 is TGTGCCAGCAGCCGAGACGCGGGAGGCTCCTACAATGAGCAGTTCTTC.

CDR3 protein: CASSHAQGHNSPLHF. DNA of the CDR3: TGTGCCAGCAGCCACGCTCAGGGCCATAATTCACCCCTCCACTTT. The genes are TRBV3-1 (or the pseudogene TRBV3-2) and TRBJ1-6, with a weak D call TRBD1 (5 bases). V dropped 3 bases and J dropped 5 bases, with 11 bases sitting between them. The CDR3 loop spans 15 amino acids. Germline lookup yields CDR1 LGHDT and CDR2 YNNKEL (reference sequence).

This rearrangement joins TRBV27 to TRBJ1-4; 8 bases fit TRBD1. The germline V gene has CDR1 MNHEY and CDR2 SMNVEV (reference sequence). J gave up 0 bases and V 6 bases, and 9 bases lay outside the gene matches. The CDR3 runs 17 residues. CDR3 bases: TGTGCCAGCAGAAGACAGGGGACAATCGCAACTAATGAAAAACTGTTTTTT. Translation gives CASRRQGTIATNEKLFF.

The chain links TRBV28 to TRBJ2-2; possibly TRBD2 for D (7 bases). Germline-derived CDR1 and CDR2 are MDHEN and SYDVKM. Trimming took 11 bases from V and 6 from J, leaving 16 bases between them. CDR3 length: 13 amino acids. CDR3 nucleotides: TGTGCCGGCACGGGGGCGGGAGCCGGGGAGCTGTTTTTT. Encoded protein: CAGTGAGAGELFF.

Here the CDR3 DNA reads TGCAGCGTTTGCGCCCGGGGGAACTATGGCTACACCTTC. Translating gives CSVCARGNYGYTF. The chain combines TRBV29-1 with TRBJ1-2; TRBD1 is a possible D gene (5 bases). The CDR3 runs 13 residues. CDR1 and CDR2 from the germline V gene are SQVTM and ANQGSEA. Deletions cut 5 bases from V and 2 bases from J, with 12 bases between.